These T cell receptor beta chains were read from a single sample in a study of CD8 T cells in ankylosing spondylitis. Via MiXCR, TCRdb re-called the 5' RACE reads, giving one row per CDR3 protein. The sample holds about 800,000 distinct CDR3 sequences, roughly 10% seen once. Material for sequencing was blood, either unsorted or a sorted T cell fraction (not recorded which). These receptors came from a male donor with ankylosing spondylitis. Both conserved end residues are part of each CDR3. Fields, in order: CDR3 protein, CDR3 DNA, V gene, clone size, D gene, J gene. A D gene is named only where the DNA matches it firmly. Where a row states a size, it is once, few, many or the class of an expanded clone; other rows omit it.

CDR3: CSADRTGGAEETQYF
DNA: TGCAGTGCCGACCGCACAGGGGGCGCGGAAGAGACCCAGTACTTC
V: TRBV20-1
size: -
D: TRBD1
J: TRBJ2-5

CDR3: CARWGTGNNEQFF
DNA: TGTGCCAGATGGGGGACAGGGAACAATGAGCAGTTCTTC
V: TRBV2
size: few
D: TRBD1
J: TRBJ2-1

CDR3: CASRQTLAGEKLFF
DNA: TGTGCCAGCAGACAGACGTTGGCCGGCGAAAAACTGTTTTTT
V: TRBV12-3/TRBV12-4
size: few
D: -
J: TRBJ1-4

CDR3: CASSGGSDMNTEAFF
DNA: TGTGCCAGCAGCGGCGGGTCAGATATGAACACTGAAGCTTTCTTT
V: TRBV7-9
size: -
D: -
J: TRBJ1-1

CDR3: CASSPLLTGETQYF
DNA: TGCGCCAGCAGCCCGCTGTTGACAGGGGAGACCCAGTACTTC
V: TRBV5-1
size: few
D: TRBD1
J: TRBJ2-5

CDR3: CSAKYQGVGYGYTF
DNA: TGCAGTGCAAAATACCAGGGGGTGGGCTATGGCTACACCTTC
V: TRBV20-1
size: many
D: TRBD1
J: TRBJ1-2

CDR3: CASSLTVGGTGRNEQFF
DNA: TGTGCCAGCAGCTTAACCGTAGGGGGGACAGGGCGAAATGAGCAGTTCTTC
V: TRBV7-2
size: few
D: TRBD1
J: TRBJ2-1

CDR3: CASSPGGGRNTIYF
DNA: TGTGCCAGCAGCCCCGGTGGGGGGCGAAACACCATATATTTT
V: TRBV9
size: many
D: -
J: TRBJ1-3

CDR3: CSAGELPRAFF
DNA: TGCAGCGCCGGTGAGCTACCGAGGGCTTTCTTT
V: TRBV29-1
size: few
D: -
J: TRBJ1-1

CDR3: CSARSGSYEQYF
DNA: TGCAGTGCTAGGTCCGGGAGCTACGAGCAGTACTTC
V: TRBV20-1
size: -
D: -
J: TRBJ2-7

CDR3: CASSSGGPSTEAFF
DNA: TGCGCCAGCAGCTCTGGAGGTCCGAGCACTGAAGCTTTCTTT
V: TRBV5-1
size: many
D: -
J: TRBJ1-1

CDR3: CAISEPQAGGGELFF
DNA: TGTGCCATCAGTGAGCCGCAGGCGGGCGGCGGGGAGCTGTTTTTT
V: TRBV10-3
size: few
D: -
J: TRBJ2-2

CDR3: CATSGGGPYEQYF
DNA: TGTGCCACCAGTGGCGGGGGGCCCTACGAGCAGTACTTC
V: TRBV24-1
size: -
D: TRBD2
J: TRBJ2-7

CDR3: CASSIGQGRNQPQHF
DNA: TGTGCCAGCAGCATAGGACAGGGACGCAATCAGCCCCAGCATTTT
V: TRBV7-9
size: -
D: TRBD1
J: TRBJ1-5

CDR3: CASSYGGGRYNEQFF
DNA: TGTGCCAGCAGCTATGGGGGGGGCCGCTACAATGAGCAGTTCTTC
V: TRBV7-2
size: few
D: -
J: TRBJ2-1

CDR3: CASRSGTGGHEQFF
DNA: TGTGCCAGCAGGTCCGGGACAGGGGGACACGAGCAGTTCTTC
V: TRBV6-1
size: few
D: TRBD1
J: TRBJ2-1

CDR3: CSARGGVNEQFF
DNA: TGCAGTGCTAGAGGAGGGGTCAATGAGCAGTTCTTC
V: TRBV20-1
size: many
D: -
J: TRBJ2-1

CDR3: CASSQETGGAFF
DNA: TGCGCCAGCAGCCAAGAAACAGGGGGAGCTTTCTTT
V: TRBV4-3
size: -
D: TRBD1
J: TRBJ1-1

CDR3: CASSSGLTTTDTQYF
DNA: TGCGCCAGCAGCTCGGGATTGACTACCACAGATACGCAGTATTTT
V: TRBV5-1
size: few
D: -
J: TRBJ2-3

CDR3: CSAIGGNTDTQYF
DNA: TGCAGTGCGATAGGGGGGAACACAGATACGCAGTATTTT
V: TRBV20-1
size: -
D: -
J: TRBJ2-3

CDR3: CASSPIQGFGGEQFF
DNA: TGTGCCAGCAGCCCCATACAGGGTTTTGGGGGTGAGCAGTTCTTC
V: TRBV7-2
size: -
D: -
J: TRBJ2-1

CDR3: CASSYRFGEQFF
DNA: TGTGCCAGCAGTTACAGATTTGGTGAGCAGTTCTTC
V: TRBV6-5
size: few
D: -
J: TRBJ2-1

CDR3: CASSLRASNTGELFF
DNA: TGTGCCAGCAGCTTAAGGGCTTCGAACACCGGGGAGCTGTTTTTT
V: TRBV7-9
size: few
D: -
J: TRBJ2-2

CDR3: CASGETGLEDEQYF
DNA: TGTGCCAGCGGAGAGACAGGATTGGAGGACGAGCAGTACTTC
V: TRBV6-2/TRBV6-3
size: many
D: -
J: TRBJ2-7

CDR3: CASSVVGKRTDTQYF
DNA: TGTGCCAGCAGCGTAGTAGGGAAACGCACAGATACGCAGTATTTT
V: TRBV9
size: few
D: -
J: TRBJ2-3

CDR3: CSYTGGIGGYTF
DNA: TGCAGTTACACAGGGGGCATCGGTGGCTACACCTTC
V: TRBV20-1
size: few
D: TRBD1
J: TRBJ1-2

CDR3: CASSRGQGFSQETQYF
DNA: TGTGCCAGCAGCAGAGGACAGGGGTTCTCACAAGAGACCCAGTACTTC
V: TRBV7-9
size: once
D: TRBD1
J: TRBJ2-5

CDR3: CASSLGLGRDYGYTF
DNA: TGTGCCAGCAGCTTAGGCTTAGGGCGCGACTATGGCTACACCTTC
V: TRBV7-9
size: few
D: -
J: TRBJ1-2

CDR3: CASNPWDSYEQYF
DNA: TGTGCCAGCAACCCATGGGATTCCTACGAGCAGTACTTC
V: TRBV12-3/TRBV12-4
size: few
D: -
J: TRBJ2-7

CDR3: CSPFGSSTEAFF
DNA: TGCAGTCCCTTCGGCTCAAGCACTGAAGCTTTCTTT
V: TRBV20-1
size: -
D: -
J: TRBJ1-1

CDR3: CSASANEGLEQYF
DNA: TGCAGTGCTAGCGCGAACGAGGGGCTCGAGCAGTACTTC
V: TRBV20-1
size: few
D: -
J: TRBJ2-7